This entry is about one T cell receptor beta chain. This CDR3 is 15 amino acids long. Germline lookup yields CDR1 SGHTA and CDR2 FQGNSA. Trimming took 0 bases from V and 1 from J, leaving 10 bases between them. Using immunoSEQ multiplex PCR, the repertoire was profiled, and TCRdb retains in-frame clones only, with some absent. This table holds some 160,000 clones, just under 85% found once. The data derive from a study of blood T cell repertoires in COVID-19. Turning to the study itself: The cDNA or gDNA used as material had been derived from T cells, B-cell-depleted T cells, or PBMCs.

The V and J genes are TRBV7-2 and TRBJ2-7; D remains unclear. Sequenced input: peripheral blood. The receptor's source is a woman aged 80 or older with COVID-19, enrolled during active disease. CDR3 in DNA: TGTGCCAGCAGCTTAGCACAACCGCCTTCCTACGAGCAGTACTTC. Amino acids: CASSLAQPPSYEQYF.